These 32 T cell receptor beta chains were sequenced from one sample in a study of T cells expressing NK-cell markers. TCRdb derives one entry per CDR3 protein from the 5' RACE reads, leaving out DNA. The table lists some 600,000 distinct CDR3 sequences. Sequencing was done on a sample of blood T cells: a sorted CD56 or NKG2C T cell subset, CD4+ or CD8+ T cells, or bulk PBMC T cells (not recorded which). These receptors were collected from a man in his late teens or twenties in good health.

The V gene is TRBV9, the J gene TRBJ2-2; TCRdb calls TRBD1, which cannot be checked without DNA. The CDR3 loop spans 14 amino acids. CDR1 SGDLS and CDR2 YYNGEE come from the germline V gene. The CDR3 loop is CASAPAVNTGELFF.

The chain has TRBV7-2 and TRBJ2-1. The CDR3 is 16 residues long. The germline V gene encodes CDR1 SGHTA and CDR2 FQGNSA. Here the CDR3 reads CASSLATFTAYNEQFF.

The chain joins TRBV15 to TRBJ2-7; the D call from TCRdb, TRBD1, cannot be confirmed without DNA. The germline gives CDR1 LNHNV, CDR2 YYDKDF (reference sequence). This CDR3 comprises 16 residues. The CDR3 region is CATSRAMGGASHEQYF.

The gene calls are TRBV29-1 and TRBJ2-3. CDR1 is SQVTM and CDR2 is ANQGSEA in the germline V gene. The CDR3 is 14 residues long. CDR3 region: CSANDGRNTDTQYF.

This chain links TRBV5-1 with TRBJ2-3; without DNA, the TCRdb call of TRBD2 cannot be checked. Germline lookup yields CDR1 SGHRS and CDR2 YFSETQ. CDR3 length: 14 amino acids. The chain's CDR3 is CASSLEGGSATQYF.

V gene TRBV15 combines with J gene TRBJ1-6; TCRdb lists TRBD1, though no DNA is available to test this call. This CDR3 spans 15 amino acids. In germline, CDR1 is LNHNV, CDR2 YYDKDF (reference sequence). CDR3 region: CATSRGTGVNSPLHF.

Here the CDR3 reads CASRDYGAGDGYTF. The gene calls are TRBV28 and TRBJ1-2. The CDR3 runs 14 residues. Germline values: CDR1 MDHEN, CDR2 SYDVKM.

The genes are TRBV20-1 and TRBJ1-1; TCRdb's assignment of TRBD1 cannot be checked, as there is no DNA. This CDR3 is built from 11 residues. In germline, CDR1 is DFQATT, CDR2 SNEGSKA (reference sequence). CDR3 region: CSPGGNTEAFF.

This rearrangement joins TRBV25-1 to TRBJ1-2; no DNA is available, so the TRBD1 call from TCRdb remains unchecked. The germline V gene has CDR1 MGHDK and CDR2 SYGVNS. The CDR3 runs to 15 residues. CDR3: CASSAPGTGAYGYTF.

The V and J genes are TRBV20-1 and TRBJ1-5; TCRdb's D gene call, TRBD1, goes unchecked for lack of DNA. CDR3 length: 16 residues. Per the germline V gene, CDR1 is DFQATT and CDR2 is SNEGSKA (reference sequence). CDR3: CSATRDLQAGNQPQHF.

This rearrangement joins TRBV9 to TRBJ2-7; TCRdb outputs TRBD1, but without DNA this stays unchecked. CDR3 size: 15 residues. The germline V gene encodes CDR1 SGDLS and CDR2 YYNGEE. The CDR3 is CASSPRDGTLYEQYF.

The gene calls are TRBV21-1 and TRBJ1-6. TRBV21-1 is labeled a pseudogene. The CDR3 is 16 residues long. CDR3 protein: CASSHSGILPNSPLHF.

The V and J genes are TRBV2 and TRBJ2-1; TCRdb gives TRBD2 as the D gene, but with no DNA this cannot be confirmed. There are 16 residues in the CDR3. Germline V gene data show CDR1 as SNHLY and CDR2 as FYNNEI. CDR3 sequence: CASSELLAGDLNEQFF.

The rearrangement uses TRBV20-1 and TRBJ1-1; TCRdb's D call, TRBD1, is unchecked because there is no DNA. CDR1 and CDR2 from the germline V gene are DFQATT and SNEGSKA (reference sequence). This CDR3 is built from 13 residues. The chain's CDR3 is CSARLDRYTEAFF.

V and J are TRBV27 and TRBJ1-2; TCRdb's D call, TRBD1, is unchecked because there is no DNA. Germline CDR1 is MNHEY and CDR2 is SMNVEV (reference sequence). This CDR3 is 12 amino acids long. CDR3 sequence reads: CATRQGDYGYTF.

The rearrangement joins TRBV7-9 to TRBJ2-2; TCRdb outputs TRBD2, but without DNA this stays unchecked. This CDR3 spans 16 amino acids. The germline CDR1 and CDR2 sequences are SEHNR and FQNEAQ (reference sequence). CDR3 residues: CASSRGLAGVPGELFF.

The chain couples TRBV29-1 to TRBJ1-5; TCRdb picks TRBD1, but there is no DNA to check that call. Looked up from germline, CDR1 is SQVTM and CDR2 is ANQGSEA. The CDR3 is made up of 15 amino acids. The CDR3 loop is CSVGWERQGNQPQHF.

The chain uses TRBV12-3 or TRBV12-4 and TRBJ1-2. The CDR3 length is 13 residues. CDR3 loop: CASSWTRGDGYTF.

J is TRBJ2-2 and V is TRBV28; absent DNA, TCRdb's TRBD2 call cannot be checked. This CDR3 region has 18 residues. The germline V gene encodes CDR1 MDHEN and CDR2 SYDVKM. The CDR3 sequence is CASSLSPGLAGGGGELFF.

The chain has TRBV6-5 and TRBJ2-5; TCRdb returns TRBD1, unconfirmable since there is no DNA. Germline V gene data show CDR1 as MNHEY and CDR2 as SVGAGI. The CDR3 runs to 12 residues. The CDR3 loop is CASRGGEETQYF.

The chain employs TRBV20-1 and TRBJ1-1. Germline V gene data show CDR1 as DFQATT and CDR2 as SNEGSKA (reference sequence). CDR3 length equals 16 residues. The CDR3 region is CSARDRRGYLNTEAFF.

The chain is built from TRBV20-1 and TRBJ2-1; the TCRdb D gene call, TRBD2, has no DNA to confirm it. The CDR3 covers 15 residues. The V gene's germline CDR1 is DFQATT and CDR2 SNEGSKA (reference sequence). CDR3 amino acids: CSASLASSLDNEQFF.

The chain is built from TRBV6-5 and TRBJ1-2. Germline-derived CDR1 and CDR2 are MNHEY and SVGAGI. The CDR3 has 13 residues. Here the CDR3 reads CASSYWQGGGYTF.

This sequence joins TRBV5-6 and TRBJ1-2; with no DNA, the TCRdb D assignment of TRBD1 cannot be verified. This CDR3 is built from 14 residues. Germline assignment: CDR1 SGHDT and CDR2 YYEEEE. This CDR3 is CASSSVQGSLGYTF.

The chain is built from TRBV29-1 and TRBJ2-1; TCRdb selects TRBD1, and the lack of DNA leaves this call unchecked. Germline V gives CDR1 SQVTM, CDR2 ANQGSEA. CDR3 length equals 15 residues. CDR3 sequence reads: CSVGSNLPGLHEQFF.

This rearrangement joins TRBV15 to TRBJ1-2. The CDR3 has 15 residues. CDR1 and CDR2 from the germline V gene are LNHNV and YYDKDF (reference sequence). This CDR3 is CATSRDLGEPYGYTF.

The V gene is TRBV7-3, the J gene TRBJ2-1; the TCRdb call, TRBD1, lacks DNA for checking. The CDR3 loop spans 14 amino acids. Per germline, CDR1 SGHTA and CDR2 FQGTGA. The CDR3 here is CASSPSTGYNEQFF.

The chain uses TRBV3-1 and TRBJ2-2; TCRdb returns TRBD2, unconfirmable since there is no DNA. The germline V gene encodes CDR1 LGHDT and CDR2 YNNKEL (reference sequence). CDR3 size: 17 residues. The CDR3 loop reads CASSKGLAGGYTGELFF.

V usage is TRBV12-3 or TRBV12-4 and J usage is TRBJ2-6. The CDR3 contains 14 residues. The CDR3: CASSKEVRANVLTF.

V and J are TRBV10-3 and TRBJ1-3. The germline gives CDR1 ENHRY, CDR2 SYGVKD. The CDR3 is 14 residues long. CDR3 residues: CAITKMGSGNTIYF.

The gene calls are TRBV2 and TRBJ2-1; TCRdb outputs TRBD2, but without DNA this stays unchecked. The germline V gene encodes CDR1 SNHLY and CDR2 FYNNEI. The CDR3 is made up of 16 amino acids. This CDR3 is CASSLELAGVHGEQFF.

The chain joins TRBV29-1 to TRBJ2-3; TCRdb gives TRBD2 as the D gene, but with no DNA this cannot be confirmed. The CDR3 runs to 13 residues. Germline CDR1 and CDR2: SQVTM and ANQGSEA. CDR3 residues: CSVGRDLTDTQYF.